This T cell receptor (beta chain) was observed in a study of long-term antiretroviral therapy in people with HIV. Germline CDR1 MGHDK, CDR2 SYGVNS. The CDR3 is 10 amino acids. V was clipped by 11 bases and J by 5 bases, with 10 bases between them. Researchers ran immunoSEQ v3.0 at survey level. Sequenced by immunoSEQ multiplex PCR; TCRdb stores in-frame clones only, minus some. Among about 25,000 clones listed, 85% to 90% were seen once. There are a few counts of this clone. V and J are TRBV25-1 and TRBJ2-7; D is perhaps TRBD1 (5 bases). Sequencing used unsorted PBMCs, obtained more than 4.3 years after starting antiretroviral therapy. This sequence originates from a young man with HIV. The CDR3: CAQTGNEQYF. The CDR3 DNA reads as TGTGCCCAAACAGGCAACGAGCAGTACTTC.